One and the same sample provided the 12 T cell receptor beta chains below, sequenced in a study of blood T cell repertoires in COVID-19. Data came from immunoSEQ multiplex PCR; TCRdb stores just in-frame clones and leaves some out. This sample carries some 340,000 clones, roughly 85% of them seen once, and the ten largest clones take 3.5% to 4%. Sequencing input: peripheral blood. The receptors stem from a woman in her late teens or twenties with acute or convalescent COVID-19.

The chain uses TRBV9 and TRBJ2-7; 8 bases map to TRBD1. V shed 3 bases and J 0 bases; nucleotides not matched to a gene: 8. The V gene's germline CDR1 is SGDLS and CDR2 YYNGEE. The CDR3 sequence is 16 residues long. CDR3 amino acids: CASSGGDRTTSYEQYF. The CDR3 coding sequence is TGTGCCAGCAGCGGTGGGGACAGGACAACCTCCTACGAGCAGTACTTC.

Concerning this clone itself: Other DNA variants within this sample encode the same CDR3. This sequence joins TRBV19 and TRBJ2-5, with a weak D call TRBD2 (5 bases). This CDR3 spans 11 amino acids. Germline assignment: CDR1 LNHDA and CDR2 SQIVND (reference sequence). Trimming took 8 bases from V and 5 from J, leaving 9 bases between them. The CDR3 coding sequence is TGTGCCAGTTCCCCGGGGGAGACCCAGTACTTC. This encodes CASSPGETQYF.

The V gene is TRBV11-2, the J gene TRBJ2-7; D is perhaps TRBD1 (5 bases). The germline CDR1 and CDR2 sequences are SGHAT and FQNNGV. The CDR3 sequence is 15 residues long. With 3 bases removed from V and 0 bases from J, the gap between germline ends came to 12 bases. The CDR3 coding sequence is TGTGCCAGCAGCTTTCTCGGACAAACCTCCTACGAGCAGTACTTC. It specifies CASSFLGQTSYEQYF.

The rearrangement uses TRBV20-1 and TRBJ1-2; 8 bases are shared with TRBD1. Losses at the gene ends were 7 bases for V and 6 bases for J; bases not matched to a gene: 4. Germline lookup yields CDR1 DFQATT and CDR2 SNEGSKA (reference sequence). The CDR3 contains 11 residues. This CDR3 reads CSVDREDGYTF. As DNA, the CDR3 is TGCAGTGTGGACAGGGAGGATGGCTACACCTTC.

A single count supports this clone. The V gene is TRBV13, the J gene TRBJ1-6; tentative D call: TRBD1 (5 bases). Per the germline V gene, CDR1 is PRHDT and CDR2 is FYEKMQ (reference sequence). Trimming took off 3 bases at V and 9 bases at J, with 12 bases between the two ends. CDR3 size: 14 residues. CDR3 sequence reads: CASSFQGTSSPLHF. In nucleotides, the CDR3 is TGTGCCAGCAGCTTCCAGGGCACTTCTTCACCCCTCCACTTT.

The chain combines TRBV7-3 with TRBJ2-3, with 11 bases that match TRBD2. Trimming removed 5 bases from V and 3 bases from J; junction bases left unmatched: 13. Germline V gene lookup returns CDR1 SGHTA and CDR2 FQGTGA. This CDR3 comprises 18 residues. CDR3: CASSPHGLAGSPTDTQYF. The DNA for the CDR3 is TGTGCCAGCAGCCCCCACGGACTAGCGGGTTCCCCTACAGATACGCAGTATTTT.

CDR3 in amino acids: CASTEASGGGRQPQHF. As DNA, the CDR3 is TGTGCCAGCACCGAGGCGTCAGGGGGCGGGCGGCAGCCCCAGCATTTT. V gene TRBV2 combines with J gene TRBJ1-5; TRBD1 aligns across 8 bases. V shed 7 bases and J 7 bases; nucleotides not matched to a gene: 15. This CDR3 is built from 16 residues. Germline V gene data show CDR1 as SNHLY and CDR2 as FYNNEI. The variable domain in full, completed from reference TRBV2 and TRBJ1-5, reads EPEVTQTPSHQVTQMGQEVILRCVPISNHLYFYWYRQILGQKVEFLVSFYNNEISEKSEIFDDQFSVERPDGSNFTLKIRSTKLEDSAMYFCASTEASGGGRQPQHFGDGTRLSIL.

The rearrangement joins TRBV5-1 to TRBJ1-2, with 7 nucleotides matching TRBD1. With V trimmed by 4 bases and J by 0 bases, 6 bases remained unmatched. This CDR3 is built from 15 residues. Germline lookup yields CDR1 SGHRS and CDR2 YFSETQ. The CDR3 loop is CASSVGTASNYGYTF. In DNA, the CDR3 is TGCGCCAGCAGCGTGGGGACAGCCTCTAACTATGGCTACACCTTC.

This sequence joins TRBV2 and TRBJ2-6; no firm D call. Trimming shortened V by 10 bases and J by 2 bases, and 9 bases separated the two germline ends. The CDR3 totals 13 residues. Germline assignment: CDR1 SNHLY and CDR2 FYNNEI. CDR3 nucleotides: TGTGCCACCGAAGCTACTGGGGCCAACGTCCTGACTTTC. The encoded protein is CATEATGANVLTF.

This chain uses TRBV5-8 with TRBJ2-3, with D unresolved. Between the trimmed V and J ends, which lost 6 bases and 2 bases, there was a span of 13 bases. This CDR3 is built from 14 residues. CDR1 and CDR2 (germline): SGHTS, YDEGEE. This CDR3 is CASTIGPDTDTQYF. CDR3 sequence (DNA): TGTGCCAGCACCATTGGGCCCGACACAGATACGCAGTATTTT.

The chain uses TRBV27 and TRBJ1-5; a possible D gene is TRBD1 (5 bases). This CDR3 is built from 16 residues. Germline V gene sequence: CDR1 MNHEY, CDR2 SMNVEV (reference sequence). Trimming left V 0 bases short and J 1 base short, with 10 bases between. CDR3 sequence reads: CASSLSGGVSNQPQHF. The CDR3 DNA sequence: TGTGCCAGCAGTTTATCGGGAGGGGTGAGCAATCAGCCCCAGCATTTT.

Written as DNA, the CDR3 is TGTGCCAGCAGTTCGCCGGGACAGAGCAACACTGAAGCTTTCTTT. Protein product: CASSSPGQSNTEAFF. This rearrangement joins TRBV6-5 to TRBJ1-1; 7 nucleotides line up with TRBD1. V lost 4 bases, J lost 2 bases, and 7 bases stayed unmatched. CDR1 is MNHEY and CDR2 is SVGAGI in the germline V gene. CDR3 length equals 15 residues.